This TCR beta chain was recorded in a study of blood T cell repertoires in COVID-19. TCRdb's copy holds only in-frame clones and misses some; the assay was immunoSEQ multiplex PCR. The sample lists 100,000 to 150,000 clones; 88% were seen once. The CDR3 runs to 14 residues. Looked up from germline, CDR1 is LGHDT and CDR2 is YNNKEL (reference sequence). V lost 6 bases, J lost 1 base, and 13 bases lay in between. What was sequenced was peripheral blood. The sequence came from a man aged 50-60 years with acute or convalescent COVID-19. The V gene is TRBV3-1 (or the pseudogene TRBV3-2), the J gene TRBJ2-7; TRBD1 is a possible D gene (5 bases). The CDR3 region has the DNA TGTGCCAGCAGACGAGCAGGGCGATCCTACGAGCAGTACTTC. This sequence encodes CASRRAGRSYEQYF.